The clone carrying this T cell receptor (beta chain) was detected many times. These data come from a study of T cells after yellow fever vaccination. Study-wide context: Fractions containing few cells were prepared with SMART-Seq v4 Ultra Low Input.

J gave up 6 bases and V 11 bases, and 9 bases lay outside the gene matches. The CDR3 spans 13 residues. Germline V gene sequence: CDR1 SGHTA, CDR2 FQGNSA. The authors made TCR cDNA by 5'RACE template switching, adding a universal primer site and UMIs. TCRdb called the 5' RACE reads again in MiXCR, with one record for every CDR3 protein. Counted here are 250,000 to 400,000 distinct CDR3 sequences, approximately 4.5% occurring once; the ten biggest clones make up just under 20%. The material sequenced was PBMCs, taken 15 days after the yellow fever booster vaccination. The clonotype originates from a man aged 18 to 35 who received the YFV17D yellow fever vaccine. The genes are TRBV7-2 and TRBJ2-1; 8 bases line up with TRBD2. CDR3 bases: TGTGCCGTGGGGACTAGGGGACCCAATGAGCAGTTCTTC. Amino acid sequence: CAVGTRGPNEQFF. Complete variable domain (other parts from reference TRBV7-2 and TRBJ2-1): GAGVSQSPSNKVTEKGKDVELRCDPISGHTALYWYRQSLGQGLEFLIYFQGNSAPDKSGLPSDRFSAERTGGSVSTLTIQRTQQEDSAVYLCAVGTRGPNEQFFGPGTRLTVL.